This T cell receptor beta chain is drawn from a study of OX40 agonist ivuxolimab in advanced cancers. The overall study: The study enrolled dose-escalation patients with hepatocellular carcinoma, melanoma, renal cell or head and neck cancer.

Systemic immunosuppression or autoimmune disease history was grounds to exclude patients. Assay: immunoSEQ multiplex PCR; the TCRdb copy retains only in-frame clones and omits some. The table has around 100,000 clones, roughly 90% seen once. A word on this clone: What it recognizes is unknown.

General observations from the study: Some nonresponders likewise displayed low normalized T-cell clonal expansion. CD4+ and CD8+ T cells in blood underwent clonal expansion by week 6 at 0.1 to 3.0 mg/kg.

This clonotype originated in an adult with an advanced solid tumor such as melanoma, head and neck, liver or kidney cancer. The specimen comprised CD4+ or CD8+ T cells sorted from blood, sampled in a trial of the OX40 agonist ivuxolimab.

Here the CDR3 reads CASSRRGEKLFF. In nucleotides, the CDR3 is TGTGCCAGCAGCCGTAGGGGTGAAAAACTGTTTTTT. This rearrangement joins TRBV5-6 to TRBJ1-4, with TRBD1 as a possible D gene (5 bases). Germline lookup yields CDR1 SGHDT and CDR2 YYEEEE. There are 12 residues in the CDR3. V lost 4 bases, J lost 7 bases, and 8 bases lay in between. Full variable domain (rest looked up from reference TRBV5-6 and TRBJ1-4): DAGVTQSPTHLIKTRGQQVTLRCSPKSGHDTVSWYQQALGQGPQFIFQYYEEEERQRGNFPDRFSGHQFPNYSSELNVNALLLGDSALYLCASSRRGEKLFFGSGTQLSVL.